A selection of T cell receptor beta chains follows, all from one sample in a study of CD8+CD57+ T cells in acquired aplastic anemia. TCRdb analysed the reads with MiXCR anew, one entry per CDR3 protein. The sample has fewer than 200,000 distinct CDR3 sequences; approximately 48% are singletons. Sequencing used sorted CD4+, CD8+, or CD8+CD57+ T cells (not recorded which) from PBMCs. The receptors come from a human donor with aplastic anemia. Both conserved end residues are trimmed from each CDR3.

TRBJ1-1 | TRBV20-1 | SAQQGGTEAF
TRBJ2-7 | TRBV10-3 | AANSNSNRDYEQY
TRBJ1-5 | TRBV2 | ASSPDRVLPINQPQH
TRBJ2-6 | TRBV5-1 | ASSLEGRAASGANVLT
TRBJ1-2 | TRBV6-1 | ASISGDSTNYGYT
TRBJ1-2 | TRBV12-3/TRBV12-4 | ASRLTTVGGYT
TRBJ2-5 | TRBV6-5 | ASSFRLAETQY
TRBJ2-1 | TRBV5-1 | ASSLLTGTSGSNEQF
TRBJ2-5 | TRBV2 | ASTPPGLQETQY
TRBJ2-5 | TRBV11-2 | ASSLEGDRQETQY
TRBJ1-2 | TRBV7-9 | ASSLLRQAPYGYT
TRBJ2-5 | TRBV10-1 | ASSLDIQETQY
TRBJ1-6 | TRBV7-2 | ASSRGVGLNSPLH
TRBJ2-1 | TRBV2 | ASRGQASNEQF
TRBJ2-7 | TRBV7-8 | ASSLDLPSQY
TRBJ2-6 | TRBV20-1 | SAREGVSGANVLT
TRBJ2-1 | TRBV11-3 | ASSFSQGKEQF
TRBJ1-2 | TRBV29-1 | SVLTHYGYT
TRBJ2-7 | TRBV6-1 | ASRIGQGSEQY
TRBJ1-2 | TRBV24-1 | ATSDRGNGYT
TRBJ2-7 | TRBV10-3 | ASRQPIFDRTYEQY
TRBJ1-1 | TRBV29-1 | SVEEGVGAEAF
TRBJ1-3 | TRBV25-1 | ASSEYAEAGNTIY
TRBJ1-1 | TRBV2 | ASSAGRLNTEAF
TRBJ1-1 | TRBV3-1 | ASSQVSAQAGKTF
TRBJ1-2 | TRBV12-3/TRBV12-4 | ASSMHGGWDGYT
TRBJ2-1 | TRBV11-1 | ASSISGGPYNEQF
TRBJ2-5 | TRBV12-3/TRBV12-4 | ASSLASVGEETQY
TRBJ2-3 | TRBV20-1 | SARGDLGGTTDTQY
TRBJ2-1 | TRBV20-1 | SASPTGNNEQF
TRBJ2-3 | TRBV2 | ASSFEAGGHTQY
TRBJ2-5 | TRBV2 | ASRGGAGETQY
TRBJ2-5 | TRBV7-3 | ASSLTSGHQETQY
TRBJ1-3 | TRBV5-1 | ASSLGQPSGNTIY
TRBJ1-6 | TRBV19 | ASSQYNSPLH
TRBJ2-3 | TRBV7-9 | ASSFVGATDTQY
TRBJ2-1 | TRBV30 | AWSPGRRRGRVEQF
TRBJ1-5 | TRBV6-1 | ASSLNRGDQPQH
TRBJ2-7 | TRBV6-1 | ASSQGPSPPYEQY
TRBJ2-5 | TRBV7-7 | ASSLARGGYQETQY
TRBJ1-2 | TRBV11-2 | ASSLVSTGTGYT
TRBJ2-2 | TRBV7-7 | ASSLAGTSGGNTGELF
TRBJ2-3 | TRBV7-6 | ASSSTDGSIDTQY
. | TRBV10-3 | ASSGLAGGGIQF
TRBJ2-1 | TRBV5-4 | ASSLVGQGSYNEQF
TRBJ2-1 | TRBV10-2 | ASKVAGGSFEQF